The 3 T cell receptor beta chains given below trace back to one sample, sequenced in a study of PD-L1 blockade in urothelial cancer. Time point reported: pretreatment peripheral blood. The data were produced by immunoSEQ multiplex PCR, yet TCRdb's version contains in-frame clones alone and is incomplete. The sample carries over 100,000 clones, approximately 84% recorded once. The sequences come from PBMCs, collected around atezolizumab (anti-PD-L1) treatment. The receptors derive from a man aged 50 to 60 with urothelial cancer.

This rearrangement joins TRBV14 to TRBJ2-1, with TRBD2 matching over 8 bases. There are 13 residues in the CDR3. Germline trimming cut 4 bases from V and 9 bases from J; bases unmatched to any gene: 5. Germline CDR1 reads SGHDN; CDR2 reads FVKESK. The CDR3 region is CASSRSRGGEQFF. The CDR3 DNA reads as TGTGCCAGCAGCCGCTCTCGGGGGGGTGAGCAGTTCTTC.

This chain connects TRBV7-2 to TRBJ1-2; D unresolved. This CDR3 comprises 13 residues. Germline V gene sequence: CDR1 SGHTA, CDR2 FQGNSA. V was pared by 2 bases and J by 7 bases, with 11 bases between. The CDR3 loop reads CASSLRDHRGYTF. Written as DNA, the CDR3 is TGTGCCAGCAGCTTAAGAGATCATCGTGGCTACACCTTC.

The V call is TRBV5-1, the J call TRBJ1-1, with TRBD1 as a possible D gene (5 bases). Trimming cost V 3 bases and J 5 bases, with 17 bases left between them. Germline V lookup: CDR1 SGHRS, CDR2 YFSETQ. The CDR3 totals 15 residues. The CDR3 DNA is TGCGCCAGCAGCTCGGACCCGGGGGTGAGGACTGAAGCTTTCTTT. Protein product: CASSSDPGVRTEAFF.